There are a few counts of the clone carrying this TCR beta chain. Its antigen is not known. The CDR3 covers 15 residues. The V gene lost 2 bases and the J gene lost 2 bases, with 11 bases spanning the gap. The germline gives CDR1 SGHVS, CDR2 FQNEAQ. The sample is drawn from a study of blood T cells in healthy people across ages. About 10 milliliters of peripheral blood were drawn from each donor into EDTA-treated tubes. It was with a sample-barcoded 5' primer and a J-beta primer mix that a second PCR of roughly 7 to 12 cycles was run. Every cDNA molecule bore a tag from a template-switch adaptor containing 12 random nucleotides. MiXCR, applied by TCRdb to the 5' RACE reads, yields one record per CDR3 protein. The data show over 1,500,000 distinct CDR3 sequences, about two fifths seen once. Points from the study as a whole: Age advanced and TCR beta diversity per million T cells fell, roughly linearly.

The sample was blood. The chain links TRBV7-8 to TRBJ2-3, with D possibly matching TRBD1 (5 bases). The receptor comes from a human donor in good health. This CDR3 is CASSLIGADTDTQYF. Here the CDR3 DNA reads TGTGCCAGCAGCTTAATAGGGGCCGACACAGATACGCAGTATTTT.